The clone carrying this T cell receptor beta chain came up many times. What it binds is not known. TCR libraries were built in bulk with a published protocol and specific TCR primers. TCRdb fed the PCR reads into MiXCR, producing one record per CDR3 protein. The table has more than 95,000 distinct CDR3 sequences, 20% to 25% seen once. Germline-derived CDR1 and CDR2 are LGHNA and YNFKEQ. The length of the CDR3 is 12 residues. V dropped 1 base and J dropped 15 bases, with 13 bases sitting between them. The source of the sample is a study of molecular identifiers for immune sequencing clone quantification. As for the study in general: Replicate experiments divided RNA from 20,000 or 100,000 naive CD8 cells into five parts and sequenced four.

Regarding the study as a whole: Single-cell amounts of spiked Jurkat TCR RNA were reportedly detectable among about a million naive cells. Over 98% of effector molecules, yet under 1% of naive-cell molecules, were held by clones above 20 RNA copies.

The clonotype comes from a human donor in good health. Some libraries in this study had Jurkat cell RNA spiked in. The sequencing input was naive CD8+ T cells from blood, with Jurkat cell RNA spiked in. Subset here: FACS-sorted CD8+CD4-CCR7+CD45RA+ naive T cells. The chain is built from TRBV4-2 and TRBJ1-5; the D is unclear. CDR3 nucleotide sequence: TGTGCCAGCAGCCAAGTTCCGGATCCTTTGCATTTT. As protein: CASSQVPDPLHF.